What follows is one T cell receptor beta chain and its context. Its target is not known. Other DNA sequences in the same sample also yield this CDR3. Sorting that relied on CD45RO/CCR7/CD25/CD127/CD95/CD27 yielded CD4+ naive, central memory, regulatory and stem cell-like memory cells. The sample comes from a study of beta chain features in type 1 diabetes. Reverse transcription of all isolated RNA meant that expressed TCRB transcripts were sequenced. TCRdb keeps only in-frame clones here, not all; method: immunoSEQ multiplex PCR. The table lists about 390,000 clones, 9.5% to 10% of them singletons. Study-wide points: Among patients with Type 1 diabetes, TCRB CDR3s were moderately but significantly shorter in every one of the four CD4+ subsets. Insertion counts at VDJ junctions were lower in type 1 diabetes patients, who also showed more deletions there.

The CDR3 has 13 amino acids. Germline V lookup: CDR1 SGHTA, CDR2 FQGNSA. Trimming took 5 bases from V and 8 from J, leaving 12 bases between them. Sequencing was done on a sample of central memory CD4+ T cells from blood. The chain combines TRBV7-2 with TRBJ1-4; D is undetermined. This clonotype originated in a young man with type 1 diabetes. Here the CDR3 reads CASSLGSGEKLFF. In nucleotides, the CDR3 is TGTGCCAGCAGCCTGGGATCGGGAGAAAAACTGTTTTTT.